The 3 T cell receptor beta chains presented below share a single source sample, sequenced in a study of T cell responses to AZD1222 COVID-19 vaccine. The assay was immunoSEQ multiplex PCR, and TCRdb's table has in-frame clones only and misses some. This sample has some 150,000 clones; approximately 90% occur once, and the top ten carry about 5%. The specimen was peripheral blood, collected on day 0 of AZD1222 vaccination. Receptors were obtained from an adult in good health.

This chain links TRBV28 with TRBJ2-1; 9 bases are a match to TRBD1. Germline-derived CDR1 and CDR2 are MDHEN and SYDVKM. The CDR3 has 18 residues. V was pared by 3 bases and J by 6 bases, with 15 bases of the junction left unmatched. The CDR3: CASSFFWPPGQGLNEQFF. The CDR3 region has the DNA TGTGCCAGCAGTTTTTTCTGGCCCCCGGGACAGGGTCTCAATGAGCAGTTCTTC.

This clone was picked up a small number of times. The rearrangement uses TRBV12-3 or TRBV12-4 and TRBJ2-7, with TRBD1 as a possible D gene (6 bases). Trimming left V 8 bases short and J 4 bases short, with 12 bases between. This CDR3 contains 12 residues. CDR3 in DNA: TGTGCCAGCGGGACAAATTCTTACGAGCAGTACTTC. This codes for CASGTNSYEQYF.

This chain uses TRBV28 with TRBJ2-1; no clear D gene. The CDR3 consists of 10 residues. V was trimmed by 6 bases and J by 8 bases, leaving 5 bases between them. Germline-derived CDR1 and CDR2 are MDHEN and SYDVKM. CDR3 coding DNA: TGTGCCAGCAGGGGGTATGAGCAGTTCTTC. It translates to CASRGYEQFF.